This T cell receptor beta chain was sequenced in a study of blood T cell repertoires in COVID-19. TCRdb keeps only in-frame clones here, not all; method: immunoSEQ multiplex PCR. The sample includes 200,000 to 250,000 clones, around 86% of them seen just once. The CDR3 contains 13 residues. CDR1 and CDR2 from the germline V gene are SGHDT and YYEEEE. V gave up 6 bases and J gave up 2 bases, with 12 bases separating them. The V gene is TRBV5-6, the J gene TRBJ2-7; D may be TRBD1 (5 bases). Sequencing was done on a sample of PBMCs or T cells enriched from blood (not recorded which). The TCR comes from a woman aged 45-65 years with acute COVID-19. In nucleotides, the CDR3 is TGTGCCAGCAACTTAAGGGGTGCCTACGAGCAGTACTTC. Translation gives CASNLRGAYEQYF. The whole variable domain, filled in from reference TRBV5-6 and TRBJ2-7, reads DAGVTQSPTHLIKTRGQQVTLRCSPKSGHDTVSWYQQALGQGPQFIFQYYEEEERQRGNFPDRFSGHQFPNYSSELNVNALLLGDSALYLCASNLRGAYEQYFGPGTRLTVT.